This TCR beta chain is drawn from a study of CD8+ T cells in alopecia areata (dated by TCRdb to 2016 to 2019). With respect to the entire study: The treated patients, all with moderate-to-severe alopecia areata, were enrolled in an open-label pilot trial of oral tofacitinib given at 5 to 10 mg twice daily. Tofacitinib was administered for 6 to 18 months, and 6 months of follow-up off drug were then conducted to assess delayed response and recurrence. The study used high-throughput TCRbeta sequencing to examine T cell clonal expansion in alopecia areata, in both the C3H/HeJ mouse model and human patients. In humans, TCRbeta sequencing was performed on scalp tissue and on sorted CD4+ and CD8+ peripheral blood T cells from healthy controls and from patients with patchy or totalis/universalis alopecia areata. Tofacitinib-treated patients had biopsies at baseline and at 4 and 24 weeks of treatment, with a later scalp biopsy in several patients. Scalp clonality was compared among normal scalp (n=4), patchy alopecia areata scalp (n=8), and alopecia totalis/universalis scalp (n=8). The RNA source kit depended on sample type: the PAXgene miRNA kit for fixed scalp, the miRNeasy kit for PBMCs, and the RNeasy kit for mouse skin. Amplification of TCRbeta CDR3 regions was done by immunoSEQ multiplex PCR using 35 Vbeta forward primers and 13 Jbeta reverse primers.

The CDR3 runs 13 residues from the cysteine to the phenylalanine. Solely the CDR3 DNA is kept, with 39 bases framed from the first base. Per the germline V gene (reference sequence), GTSNPN is the CDR1 and SVGIG is the CDR2. Trimming costs V 0 bases and J 2 bases, and their ends lie 5 bases apart. From alopecia areata patients, peripheral blood was collected along with lesional scalp punch biopsies. PBMCs were separated by density centrifugation and stained for CD3, CD4 and CD8, after which CD4+ and CD8+ T cells were sorted on a FACSAria. The research as a whole found: Compared with mice, TCR sequences shared between patients were less clear, possibly partly because of HLA diversity across the patient population. Resident alphabeta T cells in normal human skin are also sequenced, complicating scalp TCR repertoire analysis, unlike mouse skin dominated by gammadelta T cells. Lesional scalp, especially in alopecia totalis/universalis, showed higher clonality and more expanded CD8+ clones than normal scalp, suggesting antigenic drive.

Libraries came from the immunoSEQ multiplex PCR assay. To provide template for TCR sequencing, every sample had RNA extracted and reverse transcribed into cDNA. First-strand cDNA was synthesized with SuperScript III using a 2:1 mix of oligo-dT and random hexamers. A synthetic immune receptor repertoire was used to gauge amplification bias, and whatever bias remained was removed computationally. The authors' pipeline ran thus. Raw reads were preprocessed to remove errors, and CDR3 was defined according to IMGT conventions as the region from the conserved cysteine to phenylalanine. To get clonality, Shannon entropy was normalized by log2 of the number of productive unique TCRs and the result was subtracted from 1. Whether scalp clones were CD4 or CD8 was inferred by matching scalp TCRbeta sequences against CD4 and CD8 repertoires sorted from blood. In its TCRdb copy, this immuneACCESS table keeps in-frame sequences only and misses some clones. Where compared with another copy, unresolved V genes explain less than half of these, and the others have no known cause. V, J and clone size reflect that table, while D and trimming were determined from the DNA. The sample table holds roughly 97,000 clones, of which 41% were seen once. Jointly, the top ten make up approximately 1.2% of the sample.

This clone is a singleton in its sample. No antigen is known for it. Per-base quality was not reported, and no clone a single base away is much larger than it. The origin of this receptor is a human donor with alopecia areata. In this chain, TRBV30 is recombined with TRBJ1-5; the D gene remains uncertain. The sequenced sample consisted of CD4+ T cells sorted from blood. The DNA sequence follows: TGTGCCTGGAGTGTTATGGGCAATCAGCCCCAGCATTTT. Its translation is CAWSVMGNQPQHF.